The present T cell receptor (beta chain) was sequenced within a study of CD8 T cells in ankylosing spondylitis. Only a few counts were recorded for this clonotype. Antigen specificity is unknown. TCRdb recomputed calls from the 5' RACE reads with MiXCR, one row per CDR3 protein. This repertoire shows a few hundred thousand distinct CDR3 sequences, around 21% found once; its top ten account for 3.5%. The V segment lost 6 bases and the J segment 4 bases; nucleotides outside the gene matches: 5. The CDR3 extends over 15 amino acids. Germline CDR1 and CDR2: SGHTA and FQGNSA. Whole-study findings and limits: Within ankylosing spondylitis blood, a TCR beta motif made up of several highly homologous variants appeared to be characteristic.

The specimen sequenced was blood, either unsorted or a sorted T cell fraction (not recorded which). The sequence came from a female donor with ankylosing spondylitis or in good health (not recorded which). The chain couples TRBV7-2 to TRBJ2-3, with 12 bases that match TRBD2. In nucleotides, the CDR3 is TGTGCCAGCAGTTTGACTAGCGGGAGTTCAGATACGCAGTATTTT. Its protein product is CASSLTSGSSDTQYF.